Below, one T cell receptor beta chain is given with its context. Its antigen is unidentified. The protocol was immunoSEQ multiplex PCR, while the TCRdb copy is restricted to in-frame clones and leaves out a portion. The data show about 1,300 clones, 87% seen once. The record originates from a study of T cell clonotyping in hematopoietic cell transplantation. Germline V gene data show CDR1 as MNHEY and CDR2 as SVGAGI. The CDR3 runs 14 residues. The V segment lost 5 bases and the J segment 2 bases; nucleotides outside the gene matches: 2. Findings and limits, study-wide: Recipient TCR diversity dropped after transplant; expanded clonotypes rose from day 30 to 180.

This receptor was taken from a female patient in her 50s who had an allogeneic stem cell transplant from an unrelated donor, so T cells may come from the graft donor. Some clones in this sample may be carry-over from other donors' samples. The sequencing here drew on peripheral blood mononuclear cells, taken 180 days after allogeneic stem cell transplant. J is TRBJ1-5 and V is TRBV6-5; 8 bases fit TRBD1. CDR3 residues: CASSTGGGNQPQHF. The CDR3 DNA sequence: TGTGCCAGCAGTACAGGGGGTGGCAATCAGCCCCAGCATTTT.